Listed below are T cell receptor beta chains from one sample, sequenced in a study of human T cells and chemical hapten exposure. TCRdb recomputed calls from the 5' RACE reads with MiXCR, one row per CDR3 protein. The table has 110,000 to 150,000 distinct CDR3 sequences, 4.1% seen once. The receptors derive from a female donor in good health. The CDR3 runs from the conserved cysteine through the conserved F or W. The D gene is left open where the match is weak. The size field is filled for only some rows; it gives once, few, many or a size class.

V	size	J	D	DNA	CDR3
TRBV5-6	few	TRBJ1-5	NA	TGTGCCAGCAGCAGTTTTTCGAGCCCGACGCCCCAGCATTTT	CASSSFSSPTPQHF
TRBV5-1	many	TRBJ1-2	NA	TGCGCCAGCAGCGACGGGGCGGTCCGTGGCTACACCTTC	CASSDGAVRGYTF
TRBV6-5	NA	TRBJ2-5	TRBD2	TGTGCCAGCAGTTACGAGCGGGGGGTCCAAGAGACCCAGTACTTC	CASSYERGVQETQYF
TRBV2	many	TRBJ1-4	NA	TGTGCCAGCAGTGTGGTCTACAATAATGAAAAACTGTTTTTT	CASSVVYNNEKLFF
TRBV20-1	many	TRBJ1-6	TRBD1	TGCAGTGCTACACCGGGACAGAATTCACCCCTCCACTTT	CSATPGQNSPLHF
TRBV9	many	TRBJ2-5	NA	TGTGCCAGCAGCCCAGGGGAGGTAGAGACCCAGTACTTC	CASSPGEVETQYF
TRBV3-1	many	TRBJ1-2	NA	TGTGCCAGCAGTAGACAGGCCGCGGGCTACACCTTC	CASSRQAAGYTF
TRBV7-2	many	TRBJ1-2	NA	TGTGCCAGCAGCTCCCAGCGCCAGCGACTTTCCGCTGATGGCTACACCTTC	CASSSQRQRLSADGYTF
TRBV5-4	NA	TRBJ2-5	TRBD2	TGTGCCAGCAGCCTGGGACTAGCGGGGTTAAGAGAGACCCAGTACTTC	CASSLGLAGLRETQYF
TRBV9	many	TRBJ2-2	NA	TGTGCCAGCAGCCCGGCGGCCGGGGAGCTGTTTTTT	CASSPAAGELFF
TRBV6-5	NA	TRBJ1-5	NA	TGTGCCAGCAGTTCCGCCGGGGGGGGCATCGGTCAGCCCCAGCATTTT	CASSSAGGGIGQPQHF
TRBV6-6	many	TRBJ2-5	NA	TGTGCCAGCAGTTACTCGAGTGCGACCCAGTACTTC	CASSYSSATQYF
TRBV6-6	many	TRBJ1-2	NA	TGTGCCAGCAGTTACAGGTCTACAGATGGCTACACCTTC	CASSYRSTDGYTF
TRBV20-1	many	TRBJ2-1	TRBD2	TGCAGTGCTAGTATGGGTTCGGGACTAGCGGTCGAGCAGTTCTTC	CSASMGSGLAVEQFF
TRBV7-9	many	TRBJ1-1	NA	TGTGCCAGCAGCTTAGTGGGTGGGCAGACCGAAGCTTTCTTT	CASSLVGGQTEAFF
TRBV6-5	many	TRBJ2-3	NA	TGTGCCAGCAGCAGGTTGGGGCTCACAGATACGCAGTATTTT	CASSRLGLTDTQYF
TRBV9	many	TRBJ1-4	NA	TGTGCCAGCAGCGAAGGGGGGGCGCTTGGTGAAAAACTGTTTTTT	CASSEGGALGEKLFF
TRBV5-1	many	TRBJ1-1	NA	TGCGCCAGCAGCCGGGATGTTAGTACTGAAGCTTTCTTT	CASSRDVSTEAFF
TRBV29-1	many	TRBJ2-5	TRBD2	TGCAGCGTTGAGGGGACTAGCCTAGAGACCCAGTACTTC	CSVEGTSLETQYF
TRBV4-2	few	TRBJ1-2	TRBD1	TGTGCCAGCAGCCAAGATTCGTTTAACGATGGGGGACAGGGGGTGTATGGCTACACCTTC	CASSQDSFNDGGQGVYGYTF
TRBV20-1	many	TRBJ2-3	NA	TGCAGTGCTAGACACGGGACTAGCACAGATACGCAGTATTTT	CSARHGTSTDTQYF
TRBV12-3/TRBV12-4	many	TRBJ2-2	TRBD1	TGTGCCAGCAGGGCAGGGGGAAGCAACGCCGGGGAGCTGTTTTTT	CASRAGGSNAGELFF
TRBV11-1	many	TRBJ1-1	NA	TGTGCCAGCAGCTTGCAGGTTATGAACACTGAAGCTTTCTTT	CASSLQVMNTEAFF
TRBV20-1	few	TRBJ1-6	TRBD1	TGCAGTGCTAGAGATCACAAGACAGGGGCCAGCTCCTATAATTCACCCCTCCACTTT	CSARDHKTGASSYNSPLHF
TRBV11-2	many	TRBJ2-1	TRBD2	TGTGCCAGCAGCTTAGCGGGAACGGGGGGGCGCGATGAGCAGTTCTTC	CASSLAGTGGRDEQFF
TRBV7-2	many	TRBJ1-2	NA	TGTGCCAGCAGCCCTAGTGCCACGCGTAACTATGGCTACACCTTC	CASSPSATRNYGYTF
TRBV9	few	TRBJ1-2	NA	TGTGCCAGCCCTGAAGAGTCCTATGGCTACACCTTC	CASPEESYGYTF
TRBV6-5	many	TRBJ2-7	TRBD1	TGTGCCAGTTCCCGGGACAGGGGCGGTGAGCAGTACTTC	CASSRDRGGEQYF
TRBV15	many	TRBJ2-2	NA	TGTGCCACCAGCAGAGATAGGAACCCCGGGGAGCTGTTTTTT	CATSRDRNPGELFF
TRBV18	many	TRBJ2-2	NA	TGTGCCAGCTCACCCGGACACCCCTCGAACACCGGGGAGCTGTTTTTT	CASSPGHPSNTGELFF
TRBV29-1	NA	TRBJ2-2	NA	TGCAGCGTTGGGCGGGGTCACAACACCGGGGAGCTGTTTTTT	CSVGRGHNTGELFF
TRBV14	many	TRBJ2-7	NA	TGTGCCAGCAGCCAAGAAGGGGGTAGTCTAGGCGAGCAGTACTTC	CASSQEGGSLGEQYF
TRBV7-6	NA	TRBJ1-1	TRBD1	TGTGCCAGCAGCCAGACAGGGTGGTCGGGTGAAGCTTTCTTT	CASSQTGWSGEAFF
TRBV3-1	many	TRBJ2-1	TRBD2	TGTGCCAGCAGCCAAATGGCGGGGGGGTATGAGCAGTTCTTC	CASSQMAGGYEQFF
TRBV9	few	TRBJ1-2	NA	TGTGCCAGCAGCGTAGGAGGCGGGGGGAATGGCTACACCTTC	CASSVGGGGNGYTF
TRBV7-6	many	TRBJ2-7	NA	TGTGCCAGCAGCTTCTTAGAGGGATCGGACGAGCAGTACTTC	CASSFLEGSDEQYF
TRBV6-5	many	TRBJ1-5	NA	TGTGCCAGCAGTAAGGGACGGGTGTCCGGCAATCAGCCCCAGCATTTT	CASSKGRVSGNQPQHF
TRBV7-9	few	TRBJ2-6	NA	TGTGCCAGCAGGCAGGGAGCTGGGGCCAACGTCCTGACTTTC	CASRQGAGANVLTF
TRBV7-2	many	TRBJ1-2	NA	TGTGCCAGCAGCCCTAGGGGGGGACACCAACCGTTCGGCTACACCTTC	CASSPRGGHQPFGYTF
TRBV16	many	TRBJ2-1	NA	TGTGCCAGCAGCCAAAGACCTTACAATGAGCAGTTCTTC	CASSQRPYNEQFF
TRBV2	many	TRBJ2-6	NA	TGTGCCAGCAGCCTTAATTCTGGGGCCAACGTCCTGACTTTC	CASSLNSGANVLTF
TRBV7-2	many	TRBJ2-2	TRBD2	TGTGCCAGCAGAATAGGACTAGCGGGGGCGGGCGGGGAGCTGTTTTTT	CASRIGLAGAGGELFF
TRBV7-2	NA	TRBJ2-5	NA	TGTGCCAGCAGTGTAAGCTGTCAAGAGACCCAGTACTTC	CASSVSCQETQYF
TRBV10-3	many	TRBJ1-2	NA	TGTGCCATCAGTGAAGGCAACTATGGCTACACCTTC	CAISEGNYGYTF
TRBV20-1	many	TRBJ1-1	NA	TGCAGTGCTAGAGATTCGGGCACCTCCAACACTGAAGCTTTCTTT	CSARDSGTSNTEAFF
TRBV7-9	many	TRBJ2-3	NA	TGTGCCAGCTCCCAGGATACGCAGTATTTT	CASSQDTQYF
TRBV7-2	many	TRBJ2-1	TRBD2	TGTGCCAGCAGCCCTAGCGGGGGGGCGGCGAATGAGCAGTTCTTC	CASSPSGGAANEQFF
TRBV6-5	many	TRBJ2-3	NA	TGTGCCAGCAGTGACGAGGACCGACGCACAGATACGCAGTATTTT	CASSDEDRRTDTQYF